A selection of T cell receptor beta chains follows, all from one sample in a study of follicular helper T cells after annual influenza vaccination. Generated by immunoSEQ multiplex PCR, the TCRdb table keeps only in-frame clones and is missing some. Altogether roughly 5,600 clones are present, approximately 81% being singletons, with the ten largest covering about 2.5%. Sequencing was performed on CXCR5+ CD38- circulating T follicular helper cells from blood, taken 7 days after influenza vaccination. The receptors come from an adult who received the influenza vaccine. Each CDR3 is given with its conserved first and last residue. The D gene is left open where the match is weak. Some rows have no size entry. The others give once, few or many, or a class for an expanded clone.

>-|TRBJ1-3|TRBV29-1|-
TGCAGCGTTGTTGGCGGGAACTCTGGAAACACCATATATTTT
CSVVGGNSGNTIYF
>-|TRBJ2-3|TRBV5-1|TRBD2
TGCGCCAGCAGCCCGGGAATAGCGGGAGGCACAGATACGCAGTATTTT
CASSPGIAGGTDTQYF
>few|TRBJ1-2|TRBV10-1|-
TGCGCCAGCGTACGCCTGATCTCTAACTATGGCTACACCTTC
CASVRLISNYGYTF
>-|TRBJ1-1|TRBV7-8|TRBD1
TGTGCCAGCAGCTCCGGACAGGGGGACACTGAAGCTTTCTTT
CASSSGQGDTEAFF
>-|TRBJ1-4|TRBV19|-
TGTGCCAGTAACCGACGGGGGGAAAAACTGTTTTTT
CASNRRGEKLFF
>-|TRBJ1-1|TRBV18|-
TGTGCCAGCTCGCCGAAGTTGAACACTGAAGCTTTCTTT
CASSPKLNTEAFF
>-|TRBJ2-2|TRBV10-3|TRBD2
TGTGCCATCAGTGAGTCGGGCGGGGGTACCGGGGAGCTGTTTTTT
CAISESGGGTGELFF
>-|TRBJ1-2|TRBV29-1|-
TGCAGCGTGTCTGACGACAACTATGGCTACACCTTC
CSVSDDNYGYTF
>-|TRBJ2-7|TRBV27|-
TGTGCCAGCAGTTTAAACGAGCAGTACTTC
CASSLNEQYF
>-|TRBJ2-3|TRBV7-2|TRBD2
TGTGCCAGCAGCCGCGGGGGGGCGGGTGCAGATACGCAGTATTTT
CASSRGGAGADTQYF
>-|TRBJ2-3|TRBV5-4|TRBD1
TGTGCCAGCAGCTTGCCAGGAGACAGGGCCCCAGATACGCAGTATTTT
CASSLPGDRAPDTQYF
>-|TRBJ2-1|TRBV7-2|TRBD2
TGTGCCAGCAGCTTAGGATCTGGTAGCGGGGAAGACAATGAGCAGTTCTTC
CASSLGSGSGEDNEQFF
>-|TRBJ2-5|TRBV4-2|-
TGTGCCAGCAGCTCTGGTCCCCAAGAGACCCAGTACTTC
CASSSGPQETQYF
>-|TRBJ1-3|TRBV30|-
TGTGCCTGGACGACAGGCTCTGGAAACACCATATATTTT
CAWTTGSGNTIYF
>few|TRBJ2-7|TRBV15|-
TGTGCCACCAGCCCCCAAGGGTACGAGCAGTACTTC
CATSPQGYEQYF
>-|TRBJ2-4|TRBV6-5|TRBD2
TGTGCCAGCAGTGTCAGTCCGGGGGGGAACATTCAGTACTTC
CASSVSPGGNIQYF
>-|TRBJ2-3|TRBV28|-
TGTGCCAGCAGTTTAGCGCGGAATACGCAGTATTTT
CASSLARNTQYF
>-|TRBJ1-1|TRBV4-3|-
TGCGCCAGCAGCCAAAAAGACAGTGAAGCTTTCTTT
CASSQKDSEAFF
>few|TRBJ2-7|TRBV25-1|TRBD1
TGTGCCAGCAGGAGGACAGGGGGCTCATACGAGCAGTACTTC
CASRRTGGSYEQYF
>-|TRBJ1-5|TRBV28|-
TGTGCCAGCAGTTTACCCCACTATGAGCACAGCAATCAGCCCCAGCATTTT
CASSLPHYEHSNQPQHF
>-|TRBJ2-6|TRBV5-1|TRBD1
TGCGCCAGCAGCTTCGGGACAGGGTTCTCCGGGGCCAACGTCCTGACTTTC
CASSFGTGFSGANVLTF
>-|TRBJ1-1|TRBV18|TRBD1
TGTGCCAGCTCACTTCCCGGGACAGGAGGGGCTGAAGCTTTCTTT
CASSLPGTGGAEAFF
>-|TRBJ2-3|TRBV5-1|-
TGCGCCAGCAGCCCGGGACCCCTGGGGCCCTCCACAGATACGCAGTATTTT
CASSPGPLGPSTDTQYF
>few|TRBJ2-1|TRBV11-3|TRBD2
TGTGCCAGCAGCTTAGTAGCGGGTGGGGGCAATGAGCAGTTCTTC
CASSLVAGGGNEQFF
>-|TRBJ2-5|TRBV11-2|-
TGTGCCAGCAGTCGCGGACAGACAGAGACCCAGTACTTC
CASSRGQTETQYF
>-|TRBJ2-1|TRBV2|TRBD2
TGTGCCAGCAGCCGCAGCGGGACGGGGTACAATGAGCAGTTCTTC
CASSRSGTGYNEQFF
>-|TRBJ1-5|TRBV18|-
TGTGCCAGCTCACCGGGACTTCCGGGGGGCAATCAGCCCCAGCATTTT
CASSPGLPGGNQPQHF
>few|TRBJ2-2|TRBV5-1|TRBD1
TGCGCCAGCAGCCCCTCGACAGGGGGCTTCACCGGGGAGCTGTTTTTT
CASSPSTGGFTGELFF
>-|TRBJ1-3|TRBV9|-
TGTGCCAGCAGCTCACAGGGCAGTCGCTCTGGAAACACCATATATTTT
CASSSQGSRSGNTIYF
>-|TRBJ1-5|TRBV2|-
TGTGCCAGCAGTGAAGCCGCGGGGGGGGCCGGCCAGCCCCAGCATTTT
CASSEAAGGAGQPQHF
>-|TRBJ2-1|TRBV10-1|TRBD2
TGCGCCAGCAGTTTAGCGGGAGGCAATGAGCAGTTCTTC
CASSLAGGNEQFF
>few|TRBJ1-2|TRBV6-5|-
TGTGCCAGCAGTTACTCGTCAGAAAGCTATGGCTACACCTTC
CASSYSSESYGYTF
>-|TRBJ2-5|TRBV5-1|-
TGCGCCAGCAGCTTGGGGGCAGGGGAGACCCAGTACTTC
CASSLGAGETQYF
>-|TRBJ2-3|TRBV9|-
TGTGCCAGCAGCGCATCTAGGACTATCTCAGATACGCAGTATTTT
CASSASRTISDTQYF
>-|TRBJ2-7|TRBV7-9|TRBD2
TGTGCCAGCAGCAGACTAGCGGGTGATACCTACGAGCAGTACTTC
CASSRLAGDTYEQYF
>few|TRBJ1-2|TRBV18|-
TGTGCCAGCTCGTCACAGACCTATGGCTACACCTTC
CASSSQTYGYTF
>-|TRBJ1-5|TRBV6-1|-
TGTGCCAGCAATACAGGGAATGCAAATCAGCCCCAGCATTTT
CASNTGNANQPQHF
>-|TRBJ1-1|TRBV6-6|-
TGTGCCAGCAGTTACTCGCTCAGGGAAGCTTTCTTT
CASSYSLREAFF
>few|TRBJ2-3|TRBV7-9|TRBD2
TGTGCCAGCAGCTTAGCGGTGCTAGCGGGAGATGTAGATACGCAGTATTTT
CASSLAVLAGDVDTQYF
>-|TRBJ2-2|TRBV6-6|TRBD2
TGTGCCAGCATCCTGGGCGCGGGAGGGCCGGTCGGGGAGCTGTTTTTT
CASILGAGGPVGELFF
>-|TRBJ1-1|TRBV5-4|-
TGTGCCAGCAGCCCACGAGCGGCCGGGGGAAGAGGCACTGAAGCTTTCTTT
CASSPRAAGGRGTEAFF
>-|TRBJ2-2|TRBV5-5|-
TGTGCCAGCAGCGTGGGCGGGTCTCCGACGGAAGGTACCGGGGAGCTGTTTTTT
CASSVGGSPTEGTGELFF
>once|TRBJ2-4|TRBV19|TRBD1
TGTGCCAGTAGTATGGTCCAGGGGGCCGGCATTCAGTACTTC
CASSMVQGAGIQYF
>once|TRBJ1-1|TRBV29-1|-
TGCAGCGTACACAGGGTAGACACTGAAGCTTTCTTT
CSVHRVDTEAFF
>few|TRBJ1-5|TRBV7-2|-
TGTGCCAGCAGCTTAGATGGATCTCAGCCCCAGCATTTT
CASSLDGSQPQHF
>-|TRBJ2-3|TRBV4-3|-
TGCGCCAGCAGCCAAGTCAGCCAGGGGTTAACAGATACGCAGTATTTT
CASSQVSQGLTDTQYF
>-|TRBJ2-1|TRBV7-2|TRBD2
TGTGCCAGCAGCTTAACCCTAGCGGGGGCCTACAATGAGCAGTTCTTC
CASSLTLAGAYNEQFF
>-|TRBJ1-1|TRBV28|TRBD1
TGTGCCAGCAGTCAATGGGACAGGGGGTCGGTCACTGAAGCTTTCTTT
CASSQWDRGSVTEAFF
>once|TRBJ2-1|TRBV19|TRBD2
TGTGCCAGTAGTACCCAACCGGGACTAGCGAACAATGAGCAGTTCTTC
CASSTQPGLANNEQFF